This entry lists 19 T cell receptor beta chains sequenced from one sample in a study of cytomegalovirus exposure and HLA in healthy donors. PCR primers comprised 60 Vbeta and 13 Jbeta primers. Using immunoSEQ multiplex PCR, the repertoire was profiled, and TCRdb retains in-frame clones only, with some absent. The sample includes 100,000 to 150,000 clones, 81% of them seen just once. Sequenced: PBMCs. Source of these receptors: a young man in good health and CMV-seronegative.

The CDR3 loop reads CASSQDGQYGYTF. The CDR3 DNA reads as TGCGCCAGCAGCCAAGATGGGCAGTATGGCTACACCTTC. V and J are TRBV4-3 and TRBJ1-2; D is unresolved. The CDR3 loop spans 13 amino acids. Trimming took 0 bases from V and 5 from J, leaving 7 bases between them. In germline, CDR1 is LGHNA, CDR2 YSLEER.

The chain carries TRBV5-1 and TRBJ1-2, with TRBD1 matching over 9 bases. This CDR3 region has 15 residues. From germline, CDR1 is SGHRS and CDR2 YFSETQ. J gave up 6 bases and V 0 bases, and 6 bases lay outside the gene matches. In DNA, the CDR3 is TGCGCCAGCAGCTTGGGGGACAGGGTACTCCATGGCTACACCTTC. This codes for CASSLGDRVLHGYTF.

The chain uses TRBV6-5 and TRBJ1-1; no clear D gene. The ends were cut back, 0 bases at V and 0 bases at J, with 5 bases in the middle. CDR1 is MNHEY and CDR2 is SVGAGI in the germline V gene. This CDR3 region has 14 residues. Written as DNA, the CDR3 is TGTGCCAGCAGTTACTCCGAGCTGAACACTGAAGCTTTCTTT. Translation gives CASSYSELNTEAFF.

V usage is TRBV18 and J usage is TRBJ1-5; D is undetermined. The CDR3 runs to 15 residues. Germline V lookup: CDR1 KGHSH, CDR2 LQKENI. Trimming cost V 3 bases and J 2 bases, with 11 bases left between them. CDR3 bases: TGTGCCAGCTCACCCCCCGCAACTGGCAATCAGCCCCAGCATTTT. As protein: CASSPPATGNQPQHF. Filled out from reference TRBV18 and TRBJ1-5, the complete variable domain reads NAGVMQNPRHLVRRRGQEARLRCSPMKGHSHVYWYRQLPEEGLKFMVYLQKENIIDESGMPKERFSAEFPKEGPSILRIQQVVRGDSAAYFCASSPPATGNQPQHFGDGTRLSIL.

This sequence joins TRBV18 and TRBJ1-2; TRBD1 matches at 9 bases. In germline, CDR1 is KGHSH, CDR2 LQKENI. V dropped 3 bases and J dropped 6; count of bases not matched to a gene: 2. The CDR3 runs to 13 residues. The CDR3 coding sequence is TGTGCCAGCTCACCTCGGGACAGGGATGGCTACACCTTC. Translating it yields CASSPRDRDGYTF.

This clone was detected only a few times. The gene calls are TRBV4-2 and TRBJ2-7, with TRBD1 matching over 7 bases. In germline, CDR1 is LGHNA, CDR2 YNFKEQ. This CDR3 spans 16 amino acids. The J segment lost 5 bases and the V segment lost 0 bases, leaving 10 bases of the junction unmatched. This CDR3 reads CASSQDERDRVDEQYF. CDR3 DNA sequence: TGTGCCAGCAGCCAAGATGAACGCGACAGGGTGGACGAGCAGTACTTC.

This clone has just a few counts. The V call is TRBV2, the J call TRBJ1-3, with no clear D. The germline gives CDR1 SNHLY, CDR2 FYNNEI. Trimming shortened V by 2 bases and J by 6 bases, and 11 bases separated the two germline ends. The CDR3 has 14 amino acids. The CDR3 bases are TGTGCCAGCAGTGAAAGGGAGATCAAAAACACCATATATTTT. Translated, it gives CASSEREIKNTIYF.

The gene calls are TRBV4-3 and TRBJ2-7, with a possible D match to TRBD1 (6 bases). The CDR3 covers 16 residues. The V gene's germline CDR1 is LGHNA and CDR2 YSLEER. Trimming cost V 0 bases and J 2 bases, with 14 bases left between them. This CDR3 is CASSQELTQGTYEQYF. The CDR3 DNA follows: TGCGCCAGCAGCCAAGAACTCACACAGGGAACCTACGAGCAGTACTTC.

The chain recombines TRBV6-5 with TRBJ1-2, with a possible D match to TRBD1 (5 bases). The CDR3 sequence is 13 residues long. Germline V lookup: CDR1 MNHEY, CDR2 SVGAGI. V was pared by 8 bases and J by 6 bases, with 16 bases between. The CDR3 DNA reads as TGTGCCAGCGGCAACACGGAAGGGGATGGCTACACCTTC. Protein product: CASGNTEGDGYTF.

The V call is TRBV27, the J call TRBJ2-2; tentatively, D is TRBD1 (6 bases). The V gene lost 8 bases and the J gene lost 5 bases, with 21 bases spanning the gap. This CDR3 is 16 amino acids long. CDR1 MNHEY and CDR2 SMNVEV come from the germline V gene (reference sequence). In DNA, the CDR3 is TGTGCCAGCGGGACATACAGGGCGGTGGGGACCGGGGAGCTGTTTTTT. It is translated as CASGTYRAVGTGELFF.

The CDR3 loop reads CAFRDRPNTGELFF. The CDR3 DNA sequence: TGTGCCTTCCGGGACAGGCCGAACACCGGGGAGCTGTTTTTT. The J gene is TRBJ2-2, the V gene TRBV30, with 8 bases fitting TRBD1. This CDR3 comprises 14 residues. Germline values: CDR1 GTSNPN, CDR2 SVGIG (reference sequence). Trimming took 7 bases from V and 0 from J; bases not matched to a gene: 4.

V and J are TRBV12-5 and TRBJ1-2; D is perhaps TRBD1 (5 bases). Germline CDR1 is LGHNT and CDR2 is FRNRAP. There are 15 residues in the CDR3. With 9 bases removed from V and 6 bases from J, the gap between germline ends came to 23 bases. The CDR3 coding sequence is TGTGCTAGCGGGCCCGGGTCCGGGGGGACCCATGGCTACACCTTC. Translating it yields CASGPGSGGTHGYTF.

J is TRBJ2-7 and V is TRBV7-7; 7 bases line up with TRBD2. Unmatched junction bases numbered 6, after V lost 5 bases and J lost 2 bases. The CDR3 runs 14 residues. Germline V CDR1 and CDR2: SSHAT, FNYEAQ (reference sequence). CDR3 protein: CASSPGTIPYEQYF. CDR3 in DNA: TGTGCCAGCAGCCCTGGGACTATTCCCTACGAGCAGTACTTC.

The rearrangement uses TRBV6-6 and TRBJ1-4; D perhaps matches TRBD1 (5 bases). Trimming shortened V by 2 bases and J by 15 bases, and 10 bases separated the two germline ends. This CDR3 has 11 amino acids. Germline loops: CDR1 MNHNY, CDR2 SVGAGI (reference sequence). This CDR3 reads CASSYTGHVFF. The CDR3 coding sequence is TGTGCCAGCAGTTACACCGGACATGTGTTTTTT.

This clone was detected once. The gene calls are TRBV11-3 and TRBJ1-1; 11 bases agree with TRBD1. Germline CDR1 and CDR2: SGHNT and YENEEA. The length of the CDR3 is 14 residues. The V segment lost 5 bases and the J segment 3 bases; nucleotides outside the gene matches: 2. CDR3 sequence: CASSTGQGDTEAFF. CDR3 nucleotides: TGTGCCAGCAGCACGGGACAGGGGGACACTGAAGCTTTCTTT.

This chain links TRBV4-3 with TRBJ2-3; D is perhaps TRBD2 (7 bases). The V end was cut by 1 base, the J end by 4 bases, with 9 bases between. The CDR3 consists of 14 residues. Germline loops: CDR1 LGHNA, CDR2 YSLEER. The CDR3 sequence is CASSQGGGPDTQYF. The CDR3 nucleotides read TGCGCCAGCAGCCAAGGGGGGGGGCCAGATACGCAGTATTTT.

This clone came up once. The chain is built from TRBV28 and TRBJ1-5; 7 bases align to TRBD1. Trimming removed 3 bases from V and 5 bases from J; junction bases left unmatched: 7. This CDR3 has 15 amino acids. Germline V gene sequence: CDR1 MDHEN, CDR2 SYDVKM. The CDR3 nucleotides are TGTGCCAGCAGTTTTGCGAGACAGGGTCATCAGCCCCAGCATTTT. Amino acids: CASSFARQGHQPQHF.

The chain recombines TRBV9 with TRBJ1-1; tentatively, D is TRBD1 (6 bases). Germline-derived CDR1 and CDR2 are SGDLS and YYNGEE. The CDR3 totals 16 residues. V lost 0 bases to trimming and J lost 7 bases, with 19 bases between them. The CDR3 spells CASSVGGQGPLIEAFF. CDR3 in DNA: TGTGCCAGCAGCGTAGGGGGCCAGGGGCCCCTTATTGAAGCTTTCTTT.

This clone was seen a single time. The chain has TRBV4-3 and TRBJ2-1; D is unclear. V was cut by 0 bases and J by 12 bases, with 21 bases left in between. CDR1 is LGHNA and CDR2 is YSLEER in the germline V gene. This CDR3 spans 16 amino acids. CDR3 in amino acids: CASSQETAVSPMRQFF. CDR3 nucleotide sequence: TGCGCCAGCAGCCAAGAAACAGCTGTGAGTCCAATGAGGCAGTTCTTC.